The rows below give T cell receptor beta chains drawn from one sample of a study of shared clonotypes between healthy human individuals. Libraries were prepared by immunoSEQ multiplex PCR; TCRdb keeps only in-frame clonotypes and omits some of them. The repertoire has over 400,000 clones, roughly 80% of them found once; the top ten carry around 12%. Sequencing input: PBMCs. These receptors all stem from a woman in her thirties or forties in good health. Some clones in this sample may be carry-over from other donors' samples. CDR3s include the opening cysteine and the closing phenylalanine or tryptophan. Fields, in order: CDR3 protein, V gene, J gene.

CDR3 protein: CASSITAGPTNEKLFF
V gene: TRBV19
J gene: TRBJ1-4

CDR3 protein: CASSPPGTRDINEQFF
V gene: TRBV21-1
J gene: TRBJ2-1

CDR3 protein: CACKTGASSYEQYF
V gene: TRBV2
J gene: TRBJ2-7

CDR3 protein: CASSPTNRVAEAFF
V gene: TRBV7-9
J gene: TRBJ1-1

CDR3 protein: CASRLDRASNEQFF
V gene: TRBV7-2
J gene: TRBJ2-1

CDR3 protein: CASTAGGGLGPGANVLTF
V gene: TRBV7-2
J gene: TRBJ2-6

CDR3 protein: CASSRSGSRQGEQFF
V gene: TRBV11-3
J gene: TRBJ2-1

CDR3 protein: CASSTQGADTQYF
V gene: TRBV19
J gene: TRBJ2-3

CDR3 protein: CASSLGRLHTGELFF
V gene: TRBV7-2
J gene: TRBJ2-2

CDR3 protein: CASSPVGWDTEAFF
V gene: TRBV18
J gene: TRBJ1-1

CDR3 protein: CASSLLAGAGELFF
V gene: TRBV7-2
J gene: TRBJ2-2

CDR3 protein: CACTRASYNEQFF
V gene: TRBV30
J gene: TRBJ2-1

CDR3 protein: CASTSLAGNTGELFF
V gene: TRBV28
J gene: TRBJ2-2

CDR3 protein: CASSPVASFEAFF
V gene: TRBV28
J gene: TRBJ1-1

CDR3 protein: CASSLRSGRQNTEAFF
V gene: TRBV5-1
J gene: TRBJ1-1

CDR3 protein: CASSLGAGLNTEAFF
V gene: TRBV7-8
J gene: TRBJ1-1

CDR3 protein: CASRTDADTQYF
V gene: TRBV28
J gene: TRBJ2-3

CDR3 protein: CASSSHRGRRGEQYF
V gene: TRBV25-1
J gene: TRBJ2-7

CDR3 protein: CASSFGTQDTDTQYF
V gene: TRBV7-2
J gene: TRBJ2-3

CDR3 protein: CASSLGQGTNEKLFF
V gene: TRBV5-1
J gene: TRBJ1-4

CDR3 protein: CASSLVVLRGELFF
V gene: TRBV7-6
J gene: TRBJ2-2

CDR3 protein: CAISENRGRAYGYTF
V gene: TRBV10-3
J gene: TRBJ1-2

CDR3 protein: CASSSQGTSTGELFF
V gene: TRBV6-4
J gene: TRBJ2-2

CDR3 protein: CASSLEGRPTDTQYF
V gene: TRBV7-9
J gene: TRBJ2-3

CDR3 protein: CASSLVGTRNEQFF
V gene: TRBV5-4
J gene: TRBJ2-1

CDR3 protein: CAWSPTGIRAFF
V gene: TRBV30
J gene: TRBJ1-1